The 17 T cell receptor beta chains below were found in one sample sequenced in a study of blood T cells in healthy people across ages. A second PCR, run for roughly 7 to 11 cycles, used a sample-barcoded 5' primer plus a J-beta primer mix. MiXCR, run by TCRdb on the 5' RACE reads, gives a single entry per CDR3 protein. The sample consists of 1.4 million to 1.5 million distinct CDR3 sequences, 42% of them appearing once. Sequencing was carried out using blood. The receptors come from a woman aged 18 to 35 in good health.

A few counts support this clonotype. The chain is built from TRBV10-3 and TRBJ2-5; no firm D call. Germline CDR1 reads ENHRY; CDR2 reads SYGVKD. V was clipped by 2 bases and J by 1 base, with 8 bases between them. This CDR3 has 14 amino acids. The CDR3 reads CAISEAAGQETQYF. The CDR3 DNA reads TGTGCCATCAGTGAGGCCGCAGGCCAAGAGACCCAGTACTTC.

The V call is TRBV6-1, the J call TRBJ2-5, with D unresolved. The CDR3 runs 15 residues. CDR1 and CDR2 (germline): MNHNS, SASEGT. The ends were cut back, 7 bases at V and 0 bases at J, with 15 bases in the middle. CDR3 coding DNA: TGTGCCAGCACACGAAGCTCCTCGTACCAAGAGACCCAGTACTTC. This encodes CASTRSSSYQETQYF.

The V gene is TRBV14, the J gene TRBJ2-4; weak D call: TRBD2 (6 bases). Gene TRBJ2-7 matches the end of the DNA better, so the J call may be wrong. Germline V gene sequence: CDR1 SGHDN, CDR2 FVKESK. The length of the CDR3 is 16 residues. The CDR3: CASSQGVADYPYEQYF. The DNA of the CDR3 is TGTGCCAGCAGCCAAGGTGTGGCGGACTACCCCTACGAGCAGTACTTC.

The V gene is TRBV5-8, the J gene TRBJ2-7; 8 bases align to TRBD1. The CDR3 extends over 15 amino acids. Trimming took 0 bases from V and 1 from J; bases not matched to a gene: 3. Germline CDR1 and CDR2: SGHTS and YDEGEE. CDR3 DNA: TGTGCCAGCAGCTTGGGACAGGGGTGGTCCTACGAGCAGTACTTC. Translation: CASSLGQGWSYEQYF.

This clonotype has a handful of counts. This rearrangement joins TRBV20-1 to TRBJ2-7; TRBD2 matches at 15 bases. The J segment lost 0 bases and the V segment lost 0 bases, leaving 12 bases of the junction unmatched. The CDR3 loop spans 20 amino acids. CDR1 DFQATT and CDR2 SNEGSKA come from the germline V gene (reference sequence). The CDR3 is CSARDPTGLAGGLSSYEQYF. In DNA, the CDR3 is TGCAGTGCTAGAGACCCTACGGGACTAGCGGGAGGCCTAAGCTCCTACGAGCAGTACTTC.

The chain links TRBV20-1 to TRBJ2-5; the match to TRBD2 covers 13 bases. The J call may be mistaken, given a closer DNA end match to TRBJ2-7. Germline loops: CDR1 DFQATT, CDR2 SNEGSKA (reference sequence). CDR3 length: 15 amino acids. The CDR3: CSAPRLAGGAGEQYF. The CDR3 coding sequence is TGCAGTGCGCCGAGACTAGCGGGGGGTGCCGGCGAGCAGTACTTC.

This clonotype appeared once. The gene calls are TRBV12-3 or TRBV12-4 and TRBJ2-3, with TRBD2 matching over 10 bases. This CDR3 is 17 amino acids long. Germline trimming cut 5 bases from V and 5 bases from J; bases unmatched to any gene: 13. For the CDR3, the DNA is TGTGCCAGCAGTCCCTATGAGGAGCGGGGGGGCGGAGATACGCAGTATTTT. It translates to CASSPYEERGGGDTQYF.

The V gene is TRBV10-3, the J gene TRBJ1-2; 10 bases are a match to TRBD1. J lost 3 bases, V lost 7 bases, and 5 bases had no gene match. The CDR3 loop spans 14 amino acids. Germline values: CDR1 ENHRY, CDR2 SYGVKD. The CDR3 DNA is TGTGCCATCAATCCCGGACAGGGGGACTATGGCTACACCTTC. This codes for CAINPGQGDYGYTF.

Only a few counts were recorded for this clonotype. This chain connects TRBV20-1 to TRBJ1-2, with D perhaps matching TRBD1 (5 bases). The CDR3 loop spans 14 amino acids. Trimming shortened V by 3 bases and J by 4 bases, and 15 bases separated the two germline ends. In germline, CDR1 is DFQATT, CDR2 SNEGSKA (reference sequence). DNA for the CDR3: TGCAGTGCTAGTTGGGGCAAGCTTATCTATGGCTACACCTTC. Translated: CSASWGKLIYGYTF.

This chain joins TRBV6-5 and TRBJ1-1; D uncertain. CDR3 length: 12 amino acids. The V end lost 8 bases, the J end lost 4 bases, and 11 bases lay between the germline ends. Germline assignment: CDR1 MNHEY and CDR2 SVGAGI. CDR3 region: CASAPGSTEAFF. CDR3 nucleotide sequence: TGTGCCAGCGCCCCGGGGAGCACTGAAGCTTTCTTT.

The chain carries TRBV4-1 and TRBJ1-5, with 7 nucleotides matching TRBD1. Losses at the gene ends were 4 bases for V and 6 bases for J; bases not matched to a gene: 9. The CDR3 extends over 15 amino acids. The germline V gene encodes CDR1 MGHRA and CDR2 YSYEKL. CDR3 in DNA: TGCGCCAGCAGCCGAGGGGACAGTTTTATTCAGCCCCAGCATTTT. Residues: CASSRGDSFIQPQHF.

This clonotype was detected only a few times. The V call is TRBV14, the J call TRBJ2-1; 10 nucleotides match TRBD2. The V segment lost 7 bases and the J segment 3 bases; nucleotides outside the gene matches: 3. The CDR3 has 14 residues. Germline V gene sequence: CDR1 SGHDN, CDR2 FVKESK. CDR3 coding DNA: TGTGCCAGCACCCCTAGCGGGAGCTACAATGAGCAGTTCTTC. Residues: CASTPSGSYNEQFF.

The chain links TRBV6-5 to TRBJ2-1, with D maybe TRBD1 (9 bases). The J call is in doubt because the DNA end fits TRBJ2-7 better. The CDR3 has 16 residues. Per germline, CDR1 MNHEY and CDR2 SVGAGI. CDR3 residues: CASISGGGQGVYEQYF. CDR3 sequence (DNA): TGTGCCAGCATCTCGGGAGGGGGACAGGGTGTCTACGAGCAGTACTTC.

V is TRBV6-6 and J is TRBJ2-1; TRBD1 matches at 9 bases. Trimming took 6 bases from V and 2 from J; bases not matched to a gene: 8. Per the germline V gene, CDR1 is MNHNY and CDR2 is SVGAGI (reference sequence). This CDR3 spans 16 amino acids. CDR3 residues: CASRDTTGGTYNEQFF. CDR3 DNA: TGTGCCAGCAGGGACACGACAGGGGGTACCTACAATGAGCAGTTCTTC.

The V gene is TRBV6-5, the J gene TRBJ1-1, with TRBD1 identical over 9 bases. V was pared by 2 bases and J by 2 bases, with 3 bases of the junction left unmatched. The CDR3 length is 15 residues. The germline V gene encodes CDR1 MNHEY and CDR2 SVGAGI. The CDR3 coding sequence is TGTGCCAGCAGTTACGGGGGACAGGGCAACACTGAAGCTTTCTTT. It codes for CASSYGGQGNTEAFF.

V usage is TRBV12-3 or TRBV12-4 and J usage is TRBJ2-7, with a weak D call TRBD1 (6 bases). V gave up 7 bases and J gave up 3 bases, with 13 bases separating them. CDR3 length equals 13 residues. This CDR3 reads CASNYGQLYEQYF. The CDR3 DNA is TGTGCCAGCAACTACGGACAGCTCTACGAGCAGTACTTC.

The V call is TRBV27, the J call TRBJ1-2, with TRBD1 identical over 9 bases. From germline, CDR1 is MNHEY and CDR2 SMNVEV (reference sequence). The ends lost 5 bases at V and 6 bases at J; junction bases unmatched: 7. The CDR3 has 14 amino acids. This CDR3 reads CASSGAGTGHGYTF. In DNA, the CDR3 is TGTGCCAGCAGTGGGGCCGGGACAGGGCATGGCTACACCTTC.